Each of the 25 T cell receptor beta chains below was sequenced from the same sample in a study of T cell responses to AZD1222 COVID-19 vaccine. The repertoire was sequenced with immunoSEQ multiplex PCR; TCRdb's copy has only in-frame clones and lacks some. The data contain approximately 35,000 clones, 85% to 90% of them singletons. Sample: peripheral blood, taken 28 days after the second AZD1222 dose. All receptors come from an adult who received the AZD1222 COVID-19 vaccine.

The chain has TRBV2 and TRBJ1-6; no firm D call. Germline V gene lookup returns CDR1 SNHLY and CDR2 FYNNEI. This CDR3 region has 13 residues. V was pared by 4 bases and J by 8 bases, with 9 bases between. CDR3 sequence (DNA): TGTGCCAGCAGTGTAGGGAGCGATTCACCCCTCCACTTT. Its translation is CASSVGSDSPLHF.

The CDR3 nucleotides are TGTGCCATCAGTGAGTCGGACAGGGCCTACGAGCAGTACTTC. Protein: CAISESDRAYEQYF. This chain uses TRBV10-3 with TRBJ2-7, with TRBD1 identical over 8 bases. J was trimmed by 2 bases and V by 0 bases; bases with no gene match: 0. Germline V CDR1 and CDR2: ENHRY, SYGVKD. The CDR3 has 14 residues.

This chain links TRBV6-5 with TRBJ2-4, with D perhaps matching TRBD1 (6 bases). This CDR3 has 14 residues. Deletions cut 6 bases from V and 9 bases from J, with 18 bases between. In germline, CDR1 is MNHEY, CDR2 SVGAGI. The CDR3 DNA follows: TGTGCCAGCAGGGAGCAACACAGGGAGAGCATTCAGTACTTC. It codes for CASREQHRESIQYF.

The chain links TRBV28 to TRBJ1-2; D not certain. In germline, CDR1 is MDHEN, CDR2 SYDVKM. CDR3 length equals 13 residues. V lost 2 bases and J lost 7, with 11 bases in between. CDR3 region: CASSLTGHVGYTF. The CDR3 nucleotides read TGTGCCAGCAGTTTAACTGGGCATGTTGGCTACACCTTC.

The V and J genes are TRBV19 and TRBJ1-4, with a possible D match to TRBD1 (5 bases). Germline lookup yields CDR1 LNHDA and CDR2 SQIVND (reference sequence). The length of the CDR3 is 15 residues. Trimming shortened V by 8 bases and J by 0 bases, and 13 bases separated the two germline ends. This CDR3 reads CASDPSGATNEKLFF. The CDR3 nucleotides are TGTGCCAGTGACCCTTCGGGGGCAACTAATGAAAAACTGTTTTTT.

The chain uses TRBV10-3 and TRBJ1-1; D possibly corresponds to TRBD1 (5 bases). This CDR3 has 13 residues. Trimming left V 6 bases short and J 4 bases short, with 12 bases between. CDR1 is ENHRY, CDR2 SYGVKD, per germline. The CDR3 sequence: CAIRAQGFTEAFF. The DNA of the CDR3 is TGTGCCATCAGAGCGCAGGGATTCACTGAAGCTTTCTTT.

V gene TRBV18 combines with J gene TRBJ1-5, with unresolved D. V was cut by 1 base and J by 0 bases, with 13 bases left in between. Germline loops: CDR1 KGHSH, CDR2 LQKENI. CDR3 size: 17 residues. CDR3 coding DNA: TGTGCCAGCTCACCACAGTCGTTGGACTCTAGCAATCAGCCCCAGCATTTT. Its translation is CASSPQSLDSSNQPQHF.

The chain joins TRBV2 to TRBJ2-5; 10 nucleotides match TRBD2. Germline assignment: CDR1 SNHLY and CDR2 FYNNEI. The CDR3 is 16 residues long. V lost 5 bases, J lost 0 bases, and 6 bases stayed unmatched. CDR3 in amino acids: CASSLGLAAYQETQYF. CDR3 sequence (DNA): TGTGCCAGCAGTCTAGGACTAGCGGCGTACCAAGAGACCCAGTACTTC.

The CDR3 DNA reads TGTGCCAGTAGTCTAGGCAGGGCGGGCTATGGCTACACCTTC. It yields the protein CASSLGRAGYGYTF. V usage is TRBV19 and J usage is TRBJ1-2; D might be TRBD1 (5 bases). Trimming cost V 5 bases and J 4 bases, with 14 bases left between them. The CDR3 consists of 14 residues. The V gene's germline CDR1 is LNHDA and CDR2 SQIVND (reference sequence).

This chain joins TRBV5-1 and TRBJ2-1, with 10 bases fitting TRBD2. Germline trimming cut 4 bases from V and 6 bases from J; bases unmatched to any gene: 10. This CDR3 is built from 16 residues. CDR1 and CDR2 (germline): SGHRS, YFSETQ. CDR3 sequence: CASSPIGSGGANEQFF. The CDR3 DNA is TGCGCCAGCAGCCCCATTGGGAGCGGGGGGGCCAATGAGCAGTTCTTC.

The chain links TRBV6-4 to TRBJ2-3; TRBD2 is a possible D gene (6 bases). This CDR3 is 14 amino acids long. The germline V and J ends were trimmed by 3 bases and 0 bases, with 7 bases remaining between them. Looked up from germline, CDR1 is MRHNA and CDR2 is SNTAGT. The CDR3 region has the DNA TGTGCCAGCAGTGAAGCGGGTAGCACAGATACGCAGTATTTT. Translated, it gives CASSEAGSTDTQYF.

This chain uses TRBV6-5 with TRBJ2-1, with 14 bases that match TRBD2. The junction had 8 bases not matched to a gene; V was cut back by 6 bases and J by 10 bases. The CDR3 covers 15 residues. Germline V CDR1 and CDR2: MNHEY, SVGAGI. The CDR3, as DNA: TGTGCCAGCAGGGAGACTAGCGGGGGGGCAGGAGAGCAGTTCTTC. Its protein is CASRETSGGAGEQFF.

CDR3 DNA: TGTGCCAGCAGCTCCGACCGGTCATCCTACGAGCAGTACTTC. This encodes CASSSDRSSYEQYF. This rearrangement joins TRBV7-9 to TRBJ2-7; D remains unclear. The V gene's germline CDR1 is SEHNR and CDR2 FQNEAQ (reference sequence). The V end was cut by 4 bases, the J end by 1 base, with 11 bases between. CDR3 size: 14 residues.

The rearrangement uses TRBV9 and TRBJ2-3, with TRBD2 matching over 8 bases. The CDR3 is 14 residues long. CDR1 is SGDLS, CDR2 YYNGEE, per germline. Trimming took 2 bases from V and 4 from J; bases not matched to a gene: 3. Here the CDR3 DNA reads TGTGCCAGCAGCGTTGGCGGGAGGTCAGATACGCAGTATTTT. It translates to CASSVGGRSDTQYF.

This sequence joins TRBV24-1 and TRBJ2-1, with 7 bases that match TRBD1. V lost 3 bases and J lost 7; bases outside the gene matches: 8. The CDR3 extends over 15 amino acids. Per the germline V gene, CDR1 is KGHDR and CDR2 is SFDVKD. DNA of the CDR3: TGTGCCACCAGTGATCCAGCAGGGGGTTTGAATGAGCAGTTCTTC. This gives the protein CATSDPAGGLNEQFF.

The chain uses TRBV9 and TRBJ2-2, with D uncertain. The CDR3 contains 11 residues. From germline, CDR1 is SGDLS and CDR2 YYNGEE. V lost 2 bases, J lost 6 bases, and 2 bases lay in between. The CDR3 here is CASSVPGELFF. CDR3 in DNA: TGTGCCAGCAGCGTCCCCGGGGAGCTGTTTTTT. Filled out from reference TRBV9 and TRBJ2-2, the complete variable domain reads DSGVTQTPKHLITATGQRVTLRCSPRSGDLSVYWYQQSLDQGLQFLIQYYNGEERAKGNILERFSAQQFPDLHSELNLSSLELGDSALYFCASSVPGELFFGEGSRLTVL.

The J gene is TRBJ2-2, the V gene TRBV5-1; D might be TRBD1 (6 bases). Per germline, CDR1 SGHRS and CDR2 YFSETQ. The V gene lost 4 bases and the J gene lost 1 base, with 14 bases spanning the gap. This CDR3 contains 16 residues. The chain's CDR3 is CASSPQARGNTGELFF. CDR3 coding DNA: TGCGCCAGCAGCCCCCAGGCCAGGGGGAACACCGGGGAGCTGTTTTTT. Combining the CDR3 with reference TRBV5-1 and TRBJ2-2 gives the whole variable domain KAGVTQTPRYLIKTRGQQVTLSCSPISGHRSVSWYQQTPGQGLQFLFEYFSETQRNKGNFPGRFSGRQFSNSRSEMNVSTLELGDSALYLCASSPQARGNTGELFFGEGSRLTVL.

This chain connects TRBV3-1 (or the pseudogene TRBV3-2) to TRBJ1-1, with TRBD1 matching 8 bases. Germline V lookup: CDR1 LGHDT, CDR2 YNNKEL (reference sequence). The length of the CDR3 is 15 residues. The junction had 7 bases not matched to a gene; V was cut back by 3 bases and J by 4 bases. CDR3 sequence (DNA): TGTGCCAGCAGCCAGGTAGACAGGGGTGGCACTGAAGCTTTCTTT. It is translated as CASSQVDRGGTEAFF.

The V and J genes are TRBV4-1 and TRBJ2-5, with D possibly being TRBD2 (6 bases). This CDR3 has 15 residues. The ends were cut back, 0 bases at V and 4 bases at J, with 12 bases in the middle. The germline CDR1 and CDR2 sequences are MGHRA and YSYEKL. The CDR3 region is CASSQDSGGGETQYF. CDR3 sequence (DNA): TGCGCCAGCAGCCAAGATAGCGGCGGCGGAGAGACCCAGTACTTC.

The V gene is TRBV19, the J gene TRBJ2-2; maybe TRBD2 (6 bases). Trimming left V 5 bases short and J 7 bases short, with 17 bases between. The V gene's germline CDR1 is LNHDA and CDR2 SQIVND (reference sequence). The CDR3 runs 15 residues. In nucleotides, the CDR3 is TGTGCCAGTAGTCCCATCCCGGGGGTAAACGGGGAGCTGTTTTTT. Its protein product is CASSPIPGVNGELFF. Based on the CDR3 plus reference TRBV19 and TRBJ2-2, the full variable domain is DGGITQSPKYLFRKEGQNVTLSCEQNLNHDAMYWYRQDPGQGLRLIYYSQIVNDFQKGDIAEGYSVSREKKESFPLTVTSAQKNPTAFYLCASSPIPGVNGELFFGEGSRLTVL.

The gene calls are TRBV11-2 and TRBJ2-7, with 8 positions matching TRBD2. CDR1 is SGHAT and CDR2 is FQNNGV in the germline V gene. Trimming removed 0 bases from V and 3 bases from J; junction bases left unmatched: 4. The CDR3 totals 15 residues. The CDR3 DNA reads TGTGCCAGCAGCTTAGATAGCGGGGAAAACTACGAGCAGTACTTC. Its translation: CASSLDSGENYEQYF. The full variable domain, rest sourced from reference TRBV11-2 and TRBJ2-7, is EAGVAQSPRYKIIEKRQSVAFWCNPISGHATLYWYQQILGQGPKLLIQFQNNGVVDDSQLPKDRFSAERLKGVDSTLKIQPAKLEDSAVYLCASSLDSGENYEQYFGPGTRLTVT.

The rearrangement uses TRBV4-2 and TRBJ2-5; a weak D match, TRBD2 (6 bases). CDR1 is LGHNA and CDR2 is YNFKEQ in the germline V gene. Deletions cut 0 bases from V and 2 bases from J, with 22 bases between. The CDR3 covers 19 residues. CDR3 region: CASSQDLAGPGYIQETQYF. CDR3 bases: TGTGCCAGCAGCCAAGATCTGGCGGGACCCGGTTATATACAAGAGACCCAGTACTTC.

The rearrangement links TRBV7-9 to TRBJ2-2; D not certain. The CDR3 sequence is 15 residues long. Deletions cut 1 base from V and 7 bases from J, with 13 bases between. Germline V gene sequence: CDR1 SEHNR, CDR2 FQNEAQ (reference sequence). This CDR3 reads CASSLVLGLFGELFF. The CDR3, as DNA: TGTGCCAGCAGCTTAGTCCTAGGATTATTCGGGGAGCTGTTTTTT.

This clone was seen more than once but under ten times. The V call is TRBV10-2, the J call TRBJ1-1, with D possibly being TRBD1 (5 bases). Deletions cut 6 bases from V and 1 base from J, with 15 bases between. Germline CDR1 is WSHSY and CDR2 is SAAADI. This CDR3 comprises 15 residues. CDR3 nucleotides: TGCGCCAGCAGCCCCGGAGTCGGGGCGAACACTGAAGCTTTCTTT. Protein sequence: CASSPGVGANTEAFF.

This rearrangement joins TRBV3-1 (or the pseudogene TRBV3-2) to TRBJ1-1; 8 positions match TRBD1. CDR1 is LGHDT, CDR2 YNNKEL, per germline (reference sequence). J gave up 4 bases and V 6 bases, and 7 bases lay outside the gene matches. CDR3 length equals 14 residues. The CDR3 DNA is TGTGCCAGCAGTCAGGGGGCTACGGGCACTGAAGCTTTCTTT. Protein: CASSQGATGTEAFF.